The TCR beta chain described here comes from a study of T cell responses to AZD1222 COVID-19 vaccine (dated by TCRdb to the early 2020s). Study-wide context: Because spike-specific TCR depth and breadth did not differ between the two schedules, AZD1222 recipients who got a second dose at roughly 4 weeks were pooled with those who got a second dose at roughly 12 weeks. A total of 233 trial participants underwent TCR sequencing, of whom about 210 received two doses of AZD1222 and around 25 received two doses of the MenACWY control vaccine. Trial participants were enrolled by age into 18-55, 56-69 and 70-plus year subgroups, with roughly 150, 30 and 60 TCR-sequenced participants respectively. On the study overall, not on this receptor specifically: No day 14 peak-response samples were available, so repertoires were characterized only after the peak T cell response. Vaccine-associated CD4 TCRs spanned the whole spike protein, with dominant responses in regions 160-218 and 743-854. Epitopes outside the regions mutated in the B.1.351 and B.1.1.7 variants were reportedly recognized by nearly half of the unique spike-specific TCRs. Conclusions about previously exposed vaccinees are limited, since just a handful of AZD1222 recipients were seropositive for SARS-CoV-2 at baseline. In the small 56-69-year group, the increase in depth fell short of significance, most likely because of low power. Most participants were white British and females outnumbered males, and the authors suggested that clonal diversity may have been underestimated. A significant rise in spike-specific TCR breadth and depth was observed after two AZD1222 doses relative to day 0 and relative to MenACWY recipients.

The CDR3 covers 15 residues, taking in both the cysteine and the phenylalanine. The sequence is cut down to CDR3 DNA, 45 bases in frame from base 1. Here V drops 0 bases and J drops 5 bases, and the junction holds 1 base not matched to any gene. Taken from the germline V gene, the CDR1 and CDR2 loops are SGHAT and FQNNGV. The sample's time point label is to be understood as: baseline before first vaccination. Samples from vaccinated people were obtained from the UK trials COV001 and COV002, which included a single-blind randomized controlled phase 2/3 trial of AZD1222 (ChAdOx1 nCoV-19) in healthy adults. For TCRbeta chain sequencing, PBMC samples from trial participants were taken at day 0 and at day 28 after the second dose. Notes on this clone: Its antigen is still unknown. The sample holds no much larger clone one base away, and base qualities are not on file.

The CDR3 regions of human TCRbeta chains were subjected to immunosequencing. The original pipeline was this. Repertoire TCRs were matched against a reference library of SARS-CoV-2-specific TCRs generated with the MIRA antigen-specificity platform. Breadth was defined as the fraction of unique TCRs that were SARS-CoV-2-associated. Depth was defined as the fraction of total T cells that were SARS-CoV-2-associated. Using the MIRA data, each spike-specific TCR was assigned both to the spike region to which the TCR was reactive and to a CD4 or CD8 class. Log10-transformed breadth and depth values were compared by one-way ANOVA with Sidak's multiple comparisons tests. TCRdb limited this immuneACCESS table to in-frame rearrangements with V and J called. A share of clones is missing; checked studies link under half to unresolved V genes, and the rest is unexplained. V, J and clone size reflect that table, while D and trimming were determined from the DNA. The sample profile shows around 63,000 clones; 65% to 90% of them were found once. Of the sample, roughly a fifth falls within the top ten clones.

Recombination joined TRBV11-2 with TRBJ1-4; the central 9 bases match TRBD1. The sequence derives from an adult in good health. Sequencing used peripheral blood, obtained on day 0 of AZD1222 vaccination. The CDR3 is CASSLDGQGNEKLFF. The DNA is as follows: TGTGCCAGCAGCTTAGATGGACAGGGGAATGAAAAACTGTTTTTT.